This TCR beta chain was observed in a study of T cell changes during pregnancy in multiple sclerosis. This CDR3 contains 19 residues. Germline-derived CDR1 and CDR2 are MNHNS and SASEGT. The ends lost 3 bases at V and 4 bases at J; junction bases unmatched: 15. Clones were sequenced by immunoSEQ multiplex PCR, and TCRdb holds only the in-frame ones, with some missing. The sample consists of around 100,000 clones, 92% of them appearing once. Sequenced material: peripheral blood, taken after pregnancy. The sequence was obtained from a female donor with multiple sclerosis, enrolled in a pregnancy study. The chain joins TRBV6-1 to TRBJ1-2; TRBD1 matches 12 bases. CDR3 coding DNA: TGTGCCAGCAGTGATGATACCCGCCGGGGACAGGGGGCGCGCTATGGCTACACCTTC. It specifies CASSDDTRRGQGARYGYTF.